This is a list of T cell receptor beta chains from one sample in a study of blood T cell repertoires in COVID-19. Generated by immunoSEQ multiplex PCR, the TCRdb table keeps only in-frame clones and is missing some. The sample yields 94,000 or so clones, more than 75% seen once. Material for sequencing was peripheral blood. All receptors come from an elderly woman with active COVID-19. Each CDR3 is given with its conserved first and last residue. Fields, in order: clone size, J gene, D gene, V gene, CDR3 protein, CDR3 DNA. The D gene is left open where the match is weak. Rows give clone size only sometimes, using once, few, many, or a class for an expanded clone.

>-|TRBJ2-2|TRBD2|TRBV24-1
CATRGLAGGRTGELFF
TGTGCCACCCGAGGACTAGCGGGAGGGAGGACCGGGGAGCTGTTTTTT
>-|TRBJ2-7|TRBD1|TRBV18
CASSPLAGGAYEQYF
TGTGCCAGCTCACCACTGGCAGGGGGCGCATACGAGCAGTACTTC
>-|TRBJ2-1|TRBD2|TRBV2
CATGRGTSGNNEQFF
TGTGCCACCGGGCGTGGGACTAGCGGAAACAATGAGCAGTTCTTC
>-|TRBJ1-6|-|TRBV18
CASSSHSSYNSPLHF
TGTGCCAGCTCAAGTCATAGCTCCTATAATTCACCCCTCCACTTT
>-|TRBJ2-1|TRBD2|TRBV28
CASSRRTSGSFHNEQFF
TGTGCCAGCAGTCGTCGGACTAGCGGGAGCTTCCACAATGAGCAGTTCTTC
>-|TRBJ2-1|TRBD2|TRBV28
CASLAGADNEQFF
TGTGCCAGTCTAGCGGGAGCTGACAATGAGCAGTTCTTC
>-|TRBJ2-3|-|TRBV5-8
CASSLRQGLDTQYF
TGTGCCAGCAGCCTGAGGCAGGGATTAGATACGCAGTATTTT
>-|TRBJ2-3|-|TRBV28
CASSGSGGQRDTQYF
TGTGCCAGCAGTGGCTCAGGGGGGCAACGGGATACGCAGTATTTT
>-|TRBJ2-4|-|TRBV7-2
CASSPPWATKNIQYF
TGTGCCAGCAGCCCCCCATGGGCGACCAAAAACATTCAGTACTTC
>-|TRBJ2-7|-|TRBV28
CASSVARGRNYEQYF
TGTGCCAGCAGTGTTGCTAGAGGGAGGAACTACGAGCAGTACTTC
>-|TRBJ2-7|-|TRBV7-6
CASSLPPRDGEQYF
TGTGCCAGCAGCTTACCGCCCAGGGATGGCGAGCAGTACTTC
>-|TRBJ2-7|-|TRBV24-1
CATSGGRSIGGAYEQYF
TGTGCCACCAGTGGTGGCAGGAGCATAGGGGGGGCCTACGAGCAGTACTTC
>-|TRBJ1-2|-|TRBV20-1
CSASSRFLGQSIYGYTF
TGCAGTGCTAGTAGTAGGTTTCTCGGACAGTCTATCTATGGCTACACCTTC
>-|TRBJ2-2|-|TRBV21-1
CASSKPLTGGGNTGELFF
TGTGCCAGCAGCAAACCCTTGACAGGGGGCGGCAACACCGGGGAGCTGTTTTTT
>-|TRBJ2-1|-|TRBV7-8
CASSPQNYNEQFF
TGTGCCAGCAGCCCCCAAAACTACAATGAGCAGTTCTTC
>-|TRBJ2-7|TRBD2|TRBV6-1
CASSATGTSGRAGAYEQYF
TGTGCCAGCAGTGCCACCGGGACTAGCGGGAGGGCCGGGGCCTACGAGCAGTACTTC
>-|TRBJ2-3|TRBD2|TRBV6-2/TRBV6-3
CASTPPGLADTSTDTQYF
TGTGCCAGCACCCCCCCGGGACTAGCGGACACTAGCACAGATACGCAGTATTTT
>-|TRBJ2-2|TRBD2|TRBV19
CASKQLAGDNTGELFF
TGTGCCAGTAAACAACTAGCGGGGGATAACACCGGGGAGCTGTTTTTT
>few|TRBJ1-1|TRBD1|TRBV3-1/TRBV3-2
CASSQFNTGVRTEAFF
TGTGCCAGCAGCCAATTCAATACAGGGGTGAGGACTGAAGCTTTCTTT
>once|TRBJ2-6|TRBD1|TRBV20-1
CSASVGTGGSGANVLTF
TGCAGTGCTAGTGTCGGGACAGGGGGGAGTGGGGCCAACGTCCTGACTTTC
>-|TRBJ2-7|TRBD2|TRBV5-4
CASSLLGEGRYEQYF
TGTGCCAGCAGCTTGTTGGGGGAGGGCCGCTACGAGCAGTACTTC
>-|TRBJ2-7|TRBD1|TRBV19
CASSLQGAREQYF
TGTGCCAGTAGCCTACAGGGGGCCCGCGAGCAGTACTTC
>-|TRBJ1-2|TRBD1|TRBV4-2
CASSHASDRGRGYTF
TGTGCCAGCAGCCACGCGTCCGACAGGGGGCGAGGCTACACCTTC
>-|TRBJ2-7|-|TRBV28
CASASVQGYYEQYF
TGTGCCAGCGCCTCTGTGCAGGGCTACTACGAGCAGTACTTC
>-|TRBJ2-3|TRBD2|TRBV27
CASSLRATRGASGSTDTQYF
TGTGCCAGCAGTTTACGAGCAACCCGTGGGGCTAGCGGAAGCACAGATACGCAGTATTTT
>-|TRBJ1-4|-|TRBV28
CASSQTGEGEKLFF
TGTGCCAGCAGTCAAACGGGGGAGGGTGAAAAACTGTTTTTT
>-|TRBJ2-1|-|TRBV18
CASSSDIYNEQFF
TGTGCCAGCTCATCGGACATATACAATGAGCAGTTCTTC
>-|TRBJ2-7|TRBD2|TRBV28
CASSFPLAGGNPYEQYF
TGTGCCAGCAGTTTCCCCCTGGCGGGAGGAAACCCCTACGAGCAGTACTTC
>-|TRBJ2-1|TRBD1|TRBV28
CASSSQGAVSYNEQFF
TGTGCCAGCAGTTCACAGGGGGCTGTTTCCTACAATGAGCAGTTCTTC
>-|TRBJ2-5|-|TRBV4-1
CASSQVGTGVVAGVIETQYF
TGCGCCAGCAGCCAAGTTGGGACAGGGGTGGTAGCGGGAGTAATAGAGACCCAGTACTTC
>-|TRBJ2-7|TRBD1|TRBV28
CASSSGQAQGDEQYF
TGTGCCAGCAGTTCGGGACAGGCTCAGGGAGACGAGCAGTACTTC
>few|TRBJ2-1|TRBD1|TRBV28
CASLNPPGTGGNNEQFF
TGTGCCAGCCTAAACCCGCCCGGGACAGGGGGAAACAATGAGCAGTTCTTC
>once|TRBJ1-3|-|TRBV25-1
CASRDRYSGNTIYF
TGTGCCAGCAGGGACAGATACTCTGGAAACACCATATATTTT
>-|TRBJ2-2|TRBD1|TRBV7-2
CASSYGQANTGELFF
TGTGCCAGCAGCTATGGACAGGCGAACACCGGGGAGCTGTTTTTT
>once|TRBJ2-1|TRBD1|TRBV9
CASSPFERGQAYNEQFF
TGTGCCAGCAGCCCATTCGAGAGGGGACAGGCCTACAATGAGCAGTTCTTC
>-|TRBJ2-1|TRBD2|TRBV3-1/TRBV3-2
CASSPGLAGEGRNEQFF
TGTGCCAGCAGCCCGGGACTAGCGGGAGAGGGTCGGAATGAGCAGTTCTTC
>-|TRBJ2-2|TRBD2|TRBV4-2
CASSQQASGGANTGELFF
TGTGCCAGCAGCCAACAGGCTAGCGGGGGGGCGAACACCGGGGAGCTGTTTTTT
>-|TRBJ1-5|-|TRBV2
CASRGWGVYSNQPQHF
TGTGCCAGCAGAGGGTGGGGGGTTTATAGCAATCAGCCCCAGCATTTT
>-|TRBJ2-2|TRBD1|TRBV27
CASSFTGVRAGELFF
TGTGCCAGCAGTTTTACAGGGGTTAGGGCCGGGGAGCTGTTTTTT
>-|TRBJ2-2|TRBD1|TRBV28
CASSLLRTGGEGGELFF
TGTGCCAGCAGTTTACTAAGGACAGGGGGCGAGGGCGGGGAGCTGTTTTTT
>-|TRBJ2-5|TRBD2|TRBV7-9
CASRTPTGGRQETQYF
TGTGCCAGCAGGACGCCGACGGGGGGGCGGCAAGAGACCCAGTACTTC
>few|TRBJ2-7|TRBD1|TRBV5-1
CASSRLAGGTGSYEQYF
TGCGCCAGCAGTCGTTTAGCCGGGGGGACAGGGTCCTACGAGCAGTACTTC
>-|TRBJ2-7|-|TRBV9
CASSALGAEQYF
TGTGCCAGCAGCGCTCTAGGCGCCGAGCAGTACTTC
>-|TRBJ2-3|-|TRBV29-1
CSVVYRRHTDTQYF
TGCAGCGTTGTGTACAGGCGGCACACAGATACGCAGTATTTT
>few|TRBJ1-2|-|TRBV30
CALELIRGSSGYTF
TGTGCCTTGGAGCTAATTCGGGGGTCGTCTGGCTACACCTTC